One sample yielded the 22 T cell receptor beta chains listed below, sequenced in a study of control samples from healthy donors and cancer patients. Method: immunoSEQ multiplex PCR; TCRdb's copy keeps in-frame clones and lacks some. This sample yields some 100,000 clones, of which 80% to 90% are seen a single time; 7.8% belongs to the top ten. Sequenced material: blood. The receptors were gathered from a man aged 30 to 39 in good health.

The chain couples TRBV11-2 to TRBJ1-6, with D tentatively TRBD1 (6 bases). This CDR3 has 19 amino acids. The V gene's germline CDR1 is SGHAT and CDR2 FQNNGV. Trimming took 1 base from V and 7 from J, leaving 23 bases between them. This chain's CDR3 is CASSLASILSQGKNSPLHF. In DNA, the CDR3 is TGTGCCAGCAGCTTAGCAAGTATCTTATCACAGGGCAAAAATTCACCCCTCCACTTT.

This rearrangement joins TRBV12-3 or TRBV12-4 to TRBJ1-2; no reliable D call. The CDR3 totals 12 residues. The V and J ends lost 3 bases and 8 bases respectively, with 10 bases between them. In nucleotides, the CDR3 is TGTGCCAGCAGTTTGGCCCCTGGGGGCTACACCTTC. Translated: CASSLAPGGYTF.

CDR3 in amino acids: CASSKTTGLSSYEQYF. The CDR3 region has the DNA TGTGCCAGCAGCAAGACTACAGGGTTGTCCTCCTACGAGCAGTACTTC. This sequence joins TRBV6-2 or TRBV6-3 and TRBJ2-7; TRBD1 is a possible D gene (6 bases). This CDR3 has 16 amino acids. Deletions cut 6 bases from V and 0 bases from J, with 18 bases between. In germline, CDR1 is MNHEY, CDR2 SVGEGT.

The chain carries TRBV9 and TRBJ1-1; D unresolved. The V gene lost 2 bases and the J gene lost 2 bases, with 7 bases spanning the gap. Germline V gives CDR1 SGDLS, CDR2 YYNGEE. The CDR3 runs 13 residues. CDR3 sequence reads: CASSVFFNTEAFF. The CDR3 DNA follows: TGTGCCAGCAGCGTTTTTTTTAACACTGAAGCTTTCTTT.

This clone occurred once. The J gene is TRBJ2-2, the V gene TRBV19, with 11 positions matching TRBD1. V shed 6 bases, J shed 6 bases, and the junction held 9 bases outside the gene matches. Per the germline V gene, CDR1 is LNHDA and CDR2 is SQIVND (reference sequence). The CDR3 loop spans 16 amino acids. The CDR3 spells CASSPPGTGGAGELFF. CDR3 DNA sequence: TGTGCCAGTAGCCCTCCCGGGACAGGGGGTGCCGGGGAGCTGTTTTTT.

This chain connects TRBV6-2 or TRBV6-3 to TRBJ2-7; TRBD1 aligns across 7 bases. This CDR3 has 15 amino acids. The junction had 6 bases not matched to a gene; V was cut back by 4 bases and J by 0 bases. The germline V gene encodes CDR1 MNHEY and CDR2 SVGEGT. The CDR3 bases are TGTGCCAGCAGTTCTGGACAGGTGGCCTCCTACGAGCAGTACTTC. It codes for CASSSGQVASYEQYF.

This chain's CDR3 is CASSLQGRETQYF. Written as DNA, the CDR3 is TGTGCCAGCAGCCTACAGGGGCGGGAGACCCAGTACTTC. The chain links TRBV6-5 to TRBJ2-5; 7 nucleotides match TRBD1. Germline lookup yields CDR1 MNHEY and CDR2 SVGAGI. Unmatched junction bases numbered 6, after V lost 6 bases and J lost 5 bases. The CDR3 spans 13 residues.

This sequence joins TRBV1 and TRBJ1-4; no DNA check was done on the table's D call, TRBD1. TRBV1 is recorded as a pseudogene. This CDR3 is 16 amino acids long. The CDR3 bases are TGCACCAGCAGCCCTAGATGGACACCAACTAATGAAAAACTGTTTTTT. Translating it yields CTSSPRWTPTNEKLFF.

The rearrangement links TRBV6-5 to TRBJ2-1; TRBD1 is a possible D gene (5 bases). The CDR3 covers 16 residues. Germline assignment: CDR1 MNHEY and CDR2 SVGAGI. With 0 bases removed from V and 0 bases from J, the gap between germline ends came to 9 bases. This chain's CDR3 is CASSYSGHNSYNEQFF. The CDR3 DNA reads TGTGCCAGCAGTTACTCTGGACATAACTCCTACAATGAGCAGTTCTTC.

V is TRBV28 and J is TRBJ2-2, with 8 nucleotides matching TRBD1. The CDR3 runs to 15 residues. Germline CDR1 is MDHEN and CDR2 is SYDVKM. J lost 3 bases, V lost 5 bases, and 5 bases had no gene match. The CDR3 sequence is CASSTNRGYTGELFF. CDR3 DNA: TGTGCCAGCAGTACCAACAGGGGGTACACCGGGGAGCTGTTTTTT.

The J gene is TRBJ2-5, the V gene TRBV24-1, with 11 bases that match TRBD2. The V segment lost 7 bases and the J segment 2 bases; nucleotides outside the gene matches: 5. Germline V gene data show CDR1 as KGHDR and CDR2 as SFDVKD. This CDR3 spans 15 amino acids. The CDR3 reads CATSGTSGLQETQYF. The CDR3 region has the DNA TGTGCCACCAGCGGGACTAGCGGTCTTCAAGAGACCCAGTACTTC.

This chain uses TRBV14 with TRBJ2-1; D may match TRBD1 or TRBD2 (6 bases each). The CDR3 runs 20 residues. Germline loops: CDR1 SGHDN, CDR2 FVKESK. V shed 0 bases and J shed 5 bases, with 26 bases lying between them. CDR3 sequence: CASSQDRGRQARPGDNEQFF. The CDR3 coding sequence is TGTGCCAGCAGCCAAGATAGAGGAAGACAGGCACGACCGGGGGACAATGAGCAGTTCTTC. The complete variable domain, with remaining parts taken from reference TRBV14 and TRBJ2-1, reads EAGVTQFPSHSVIEKGQTVTLRCDPISGHDNLYWYRRVMGKEIKFLLHFVKESKQDESGMPNNRFLAERTGGTYSTLKVQPAELEDSGVYFCASSQDRGRQARPGDNEQFFGPGTRLTVL.

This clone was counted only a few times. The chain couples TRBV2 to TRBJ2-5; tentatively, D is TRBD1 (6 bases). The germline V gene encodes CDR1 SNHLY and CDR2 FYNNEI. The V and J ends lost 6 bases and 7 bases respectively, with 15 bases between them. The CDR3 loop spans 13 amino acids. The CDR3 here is CASRSGGPGTQYF. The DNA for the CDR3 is TGTGCCAGCAGGAGTGGGGGCCCCGGGACCCAGTACTTC.

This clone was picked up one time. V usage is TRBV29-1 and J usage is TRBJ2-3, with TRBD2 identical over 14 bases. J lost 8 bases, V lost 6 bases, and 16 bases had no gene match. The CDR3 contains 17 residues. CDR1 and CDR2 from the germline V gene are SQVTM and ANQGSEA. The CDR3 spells CSVGLAGGDRAGGTQYF. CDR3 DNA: TGCAGCGTCGGACTAGCGGGGGGCGACCGCGCTGGAGGTACGCAGTATTTT.

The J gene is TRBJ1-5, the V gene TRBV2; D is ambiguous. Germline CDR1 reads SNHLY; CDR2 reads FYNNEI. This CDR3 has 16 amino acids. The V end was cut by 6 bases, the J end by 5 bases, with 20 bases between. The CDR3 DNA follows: TGTGCCAGCAGAGAAACTGCCCAGAGCCCCTATCAGCCCCAGCATTTT. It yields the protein CASRETAQSPYQPQHF.

CDR3 DNA sequence: TGCAGCGTTTCGCAGGGATATAGCAATCAGCCCCAGCATTTT. Protein: CSVSQGYSNQPQHF. This chain joins TRBV29-1 and TRBJ1-5, with a weak D call TRBD1 (5 bases). The V and J ends lost 5 bases and 0 bases respectively, with 11 bases between them. Germline values: CDR1 SQVTM, CDR2 ANQGSEA. This CDR3 has 14 residues.

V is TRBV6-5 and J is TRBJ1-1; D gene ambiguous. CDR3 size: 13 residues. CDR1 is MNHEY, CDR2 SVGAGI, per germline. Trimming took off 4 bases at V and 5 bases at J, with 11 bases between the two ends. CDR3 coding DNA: TGTGCCAGCAGTTCCCCTAAGGGAACTGAAGCTTTCTTT. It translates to CASSSPKGTEAFF.

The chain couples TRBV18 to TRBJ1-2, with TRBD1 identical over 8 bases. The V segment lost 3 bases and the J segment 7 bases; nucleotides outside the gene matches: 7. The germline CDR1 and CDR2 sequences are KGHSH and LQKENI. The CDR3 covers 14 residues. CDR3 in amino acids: CASSPTGQESGYTF. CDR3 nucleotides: TGTGCCAGCTCACCGACGGGACAGGAGAGTGGCTACACCTTC.

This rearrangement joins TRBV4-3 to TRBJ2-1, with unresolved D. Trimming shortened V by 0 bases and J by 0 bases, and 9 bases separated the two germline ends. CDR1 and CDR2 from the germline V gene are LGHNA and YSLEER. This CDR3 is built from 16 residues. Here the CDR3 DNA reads TGCGCCAGCAGCCAAGATTCCGATTTCTCCTACAATGAGCAGTTCTTC. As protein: CASSQDSDFSYNEQFF.

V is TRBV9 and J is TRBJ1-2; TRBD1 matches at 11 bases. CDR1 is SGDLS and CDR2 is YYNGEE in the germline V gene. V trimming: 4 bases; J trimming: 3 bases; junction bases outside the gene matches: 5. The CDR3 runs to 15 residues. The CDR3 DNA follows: TGTGCCAGCAGCAAGTGGGACAGGGGGGACTATGGCTACACCTTC. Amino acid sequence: CASSKWDRGDYGYTF.

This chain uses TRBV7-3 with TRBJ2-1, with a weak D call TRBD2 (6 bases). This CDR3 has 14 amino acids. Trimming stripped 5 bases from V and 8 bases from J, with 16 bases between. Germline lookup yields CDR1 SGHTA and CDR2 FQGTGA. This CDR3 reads CASSVEKGRHEQFF. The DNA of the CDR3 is TGTGCCAGCAGCGTCGAAAAGGGGAGGCATGAGCAGTTCTTC.

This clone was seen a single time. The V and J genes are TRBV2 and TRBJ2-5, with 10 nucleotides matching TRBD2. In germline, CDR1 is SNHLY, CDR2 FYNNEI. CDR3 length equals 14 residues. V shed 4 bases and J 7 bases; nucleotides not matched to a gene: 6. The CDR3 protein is CASSVIAGGGTQYF. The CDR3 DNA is TGTGCCAGCAGTGTGATAGCGGGAGGTGGGACCCAGTACTTC. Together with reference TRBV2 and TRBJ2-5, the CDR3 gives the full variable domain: EPEVTQTPSHQVTQMGQEVILRCVPISNHLYFYWYRQILGQKVEFLVSFYNNEISEKSEIFDDQFSVERPDGSNFTLKIRSTKLEDSAMYFCASSVIAGGGTQYFGPGTRLLVL.